This record covers a single T cell receptor (beta chain). This clone's antigen is unknown. Nothing much larger sits one base from this clone, and base qualities are not available. The CDR3 regions of human TCRbeta chains were analyzed by immunosequencing. For the original study's pipeline: Repertoire TCRs were checked for matches against a reference library of SARS-CoV-2-specific TCRs that had been generated using the MIRA antigen-specificity platform. Breadth was defined as the fraction of unique TCRs that were SARS-CoV-2-associated, and depth was defined as the fraction of total T cells that were SARS-CoV-2-associated. Using the MIRA data, each spike-specific TCR was mapped to the spike region that the TCR reacts to and placed in a CD4 or CD8 class. Log10-transformed breadth and depth values were compared by one-way ANOVA with Sidak's multiple comparisons tests. TCRdb stores this immuneACCESS table with in-frame sequences only. Part of the clones is absent; in the studies checked, under half of the shortfall reflects unresolved V genes, and no reason is known for the rest. That table is the source of V, J and clone size, and D and trimming were worked out from the DNA. In this sample the table shows around 150,000 clones, roughly 94% of which occur a single time. The leading ten clones occupy roughly 1.2% of the sample.

This entry belongs to a study of T cell responses to AZD1222 COVID-19 vaccine (dated by TCRdb to the early 2020s). In the study overall: AZD1222 recipients with second doses at about 4 weeks or about 12 weeks were pooled, because spike-specific TCR depth and breadth did not differ between schedules. TCR sequencing covered fewer than 250 trial participants: 200 to 210 given two doses of AZD1222 and about 26 given two doses of MenACWY control vaccine. Trial participants were enrolled into age subgroups of 18-55, 56-69 and 70-plus years, which contained about 160, 30 and 59 TCR-sequenced participants, respectively. The full study reports these points: Nearly half of unique spike-specific TCRs reportedly recognized epitopes outside regions mutated in the B.1.351 and B.1.1.7 variants. In the small 56-69-year group, the increase in depth fell short of significance, most likely because of low power. Conclusions about previously exposed vaccinees are limited because only six or seven AZD1222 recipients were SARS-CoV-2 seropositive at baseline. CD4 TCRs associated with the vaccine covered the entire spike protein, and the dominant responses were in regions 160-218 and 743-854. A significant rise in spike-specific TCR breadth and depth was observed after two AZD1222 doses relative to day 0 and relative to MenACWY recipients. Participants were mostly white British, with more females than males. The authors suggested clonal diversity may have been underestimated. No day 14 peak-response samples were available, so repertoires were characterized only after the peak T cell response.

The time point label, read with the paper, signifies: baseline before first vaccination. Vaccinee samples came from UK trials COV001 and COV002, including a single-blind randomized controlled phase 2/3 trial of AZD1222 (ChAdOx1 nCoV-19) in healthy adults. Trial participant PBMC samples were collected at day 0 and day 28 after the second dose for TCRbeta chain sequencing. Germline trimming: 7 bases from V, 4 bases from J; junction bases outside gene matches: 10. Its CDR3 holds 16 amino acids, cysteine through phenylalanine. Solely the CDR3 DNA is kept, with 48 bases framed from the first base. From a lookup of the germline V gene, CDR1 and CDR2 are SGHTS and YDEGEE.

This clonotype was sampled from an adult in good health. This sequence uses TRBV5-8 and TRBJ1-6; 8 of the junction bases match TRBD1. Specimen: peripheral blood, collected on day 0 of AZD1222 vaccination. The CDR3 corresponds to CASQGALIGYNSPLHF. The DNA sequence is given as TGTGCCAGCCAGGGGGCTCTAATCGGGTATAATTCACCCCTCCACTTT. The full variable domain, with segments outside the CDR3 supplied by the reference TRBV5-8 and TRBJ1-6 proteins, appears as EAGVTQSPTHLIKTRGQQATLRCSPISGHTSVYWYQQALGLGLQFLLWYDEGEERNRGNFPPRFSGRQFPNYSSELNVNALELEDSALYLCASQGALIGYNSPLHFGNGTRLTVT.